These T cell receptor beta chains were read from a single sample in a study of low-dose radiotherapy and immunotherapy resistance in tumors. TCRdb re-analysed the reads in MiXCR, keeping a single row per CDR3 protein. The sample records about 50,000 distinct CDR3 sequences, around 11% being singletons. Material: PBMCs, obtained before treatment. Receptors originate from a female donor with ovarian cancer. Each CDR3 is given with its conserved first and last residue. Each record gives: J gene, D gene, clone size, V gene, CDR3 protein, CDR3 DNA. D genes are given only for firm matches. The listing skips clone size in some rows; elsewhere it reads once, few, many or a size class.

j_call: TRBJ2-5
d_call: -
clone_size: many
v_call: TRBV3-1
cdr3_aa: CASSLEKVQETQYF
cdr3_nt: TGTGCCAGCAGCCTTGAGAAGGTCCAAGAGACCCAGTACTTC

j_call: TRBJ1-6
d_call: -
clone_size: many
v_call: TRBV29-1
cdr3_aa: CSAADSSYNSPLHF
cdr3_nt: TGCAGCGCCGCCGATAGCTCCTATAATTCACCCCTCCACTTT

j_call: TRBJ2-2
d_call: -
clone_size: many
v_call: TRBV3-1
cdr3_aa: CASSQGGSTGELFF
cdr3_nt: TGTGCCAGCAGCCAAGGAGGAAGCACCGGGGAGCTGTTTTTT

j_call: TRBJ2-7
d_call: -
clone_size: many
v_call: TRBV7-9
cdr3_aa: CASSLVSGHPDEQYF
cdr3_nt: TGTGCCAGCAGCTTAGTGAGCGGCCACCCGGACGAGCAGTACTTC

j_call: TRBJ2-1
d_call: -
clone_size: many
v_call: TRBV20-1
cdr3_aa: CSARPTGYNYNEQFF
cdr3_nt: TGCAGTGCTAGACCTACAGGGTATAACTACAATGAGCAGTTCTTC

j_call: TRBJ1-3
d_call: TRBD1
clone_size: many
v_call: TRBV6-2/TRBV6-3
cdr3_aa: CASSKGQTPGNTIYF
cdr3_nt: TGTGCCAGCAGTAAGGGACAGACTCCTGGAAACACCATATATTTT

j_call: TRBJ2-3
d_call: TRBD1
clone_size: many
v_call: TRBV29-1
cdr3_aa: CSVPGQGGADTQYF
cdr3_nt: TGCAGCGTCCCCGGACAGGGGGGCGCAGATACGCAGTATTTT

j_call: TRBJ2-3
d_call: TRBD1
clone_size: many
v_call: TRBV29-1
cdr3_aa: CSVGPDRADTQYF
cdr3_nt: TGCAGCGTTGGGCCGGACAGGGCAGATACGCAGTATTTT

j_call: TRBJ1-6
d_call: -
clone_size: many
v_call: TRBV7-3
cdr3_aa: CASSLDSEYSPLHF
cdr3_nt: TGTGCCAGCAGCTTGGACAGCGAATATTCACCCCTCCACTTT

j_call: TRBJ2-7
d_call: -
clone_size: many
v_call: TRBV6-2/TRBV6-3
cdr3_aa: CASSGLEYEQYF
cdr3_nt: TGTGCCAGCAGTGGACTTGAATACGAGCAGTACTTC

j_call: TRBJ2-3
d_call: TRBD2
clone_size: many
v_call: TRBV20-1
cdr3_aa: CSARVAGRRDTQYF
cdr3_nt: TGCAGTGCCAGAGTAGCGGGTCGTCGAGATACGCAGTATTTT

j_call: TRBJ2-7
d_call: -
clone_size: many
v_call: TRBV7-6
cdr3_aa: CASSLASDTYEQYF
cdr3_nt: TGTGCCAGCAGCTTAGCGTCTGATACCTACGAGCAGTACTTC

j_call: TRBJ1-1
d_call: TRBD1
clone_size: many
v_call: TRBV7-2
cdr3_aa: CASKTGGERNTEAFF
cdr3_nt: TGTGCCAGCAAGACAGGGGGAGAAAGGAACACTGAAGCTTTCTTT

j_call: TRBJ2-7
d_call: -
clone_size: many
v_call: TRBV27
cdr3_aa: CASSRRGINEQYF
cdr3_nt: TGTGCCAGCAGCCGCCGGGGCATAAACGAGCAGTACTTC

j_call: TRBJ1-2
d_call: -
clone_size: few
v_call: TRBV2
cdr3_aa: CASRDSSMYGYTF
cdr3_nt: TGTGCCAGCAGGGACAGCTCTATGTATGGCTACACCTTC

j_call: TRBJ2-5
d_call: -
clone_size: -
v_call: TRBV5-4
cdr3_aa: CASSSPAPETQHF
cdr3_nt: TGTGCCAGCAGCTCTCCAGCGCCCGAGACCCAGCACTTC

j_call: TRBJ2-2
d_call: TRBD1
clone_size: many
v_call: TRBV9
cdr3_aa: CASRGQSNTGELFF
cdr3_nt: TGTGCCAGCAGGGGACAGTCCAACACCGGGGAGCTGTTTTTT

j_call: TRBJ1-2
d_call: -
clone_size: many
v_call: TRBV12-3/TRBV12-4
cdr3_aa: CASTTGALNYGYTF
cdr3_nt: TGTGCCAGCACCACCGGCGCTCTTAACTATGGCTACACCTTC

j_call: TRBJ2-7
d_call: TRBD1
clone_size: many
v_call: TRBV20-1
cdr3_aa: CSARDGTGQRFYEQYF
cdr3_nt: TGCAGTGCTAGAGACGGGACAGGGCAGCGATTCTACGAGCAGTACTTC

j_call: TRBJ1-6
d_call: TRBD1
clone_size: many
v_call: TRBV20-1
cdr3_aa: CSARVTGAYSPLHF
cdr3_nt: TGCAGTGCTAGGGTGACAGGGGCTTATTCACCCCTCCACTTT

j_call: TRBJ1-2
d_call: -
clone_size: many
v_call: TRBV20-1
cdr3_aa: CSARVGYNGYTF
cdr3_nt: TGCAGTGCTAGGGTAGGGTACAATGGCTACACCTTC

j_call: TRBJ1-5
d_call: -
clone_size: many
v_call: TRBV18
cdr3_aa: CASSPSGREPQHF
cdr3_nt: TGTGCCAGCTCACCAAGTGGGCGAGAGCCCCAGCATTTT

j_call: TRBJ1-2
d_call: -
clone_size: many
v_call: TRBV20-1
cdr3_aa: CSARGGTDANYGYTF
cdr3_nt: TGCAGTGCTAGAGGAGGTACAGACGCTAACTATGGCTACACCTTC